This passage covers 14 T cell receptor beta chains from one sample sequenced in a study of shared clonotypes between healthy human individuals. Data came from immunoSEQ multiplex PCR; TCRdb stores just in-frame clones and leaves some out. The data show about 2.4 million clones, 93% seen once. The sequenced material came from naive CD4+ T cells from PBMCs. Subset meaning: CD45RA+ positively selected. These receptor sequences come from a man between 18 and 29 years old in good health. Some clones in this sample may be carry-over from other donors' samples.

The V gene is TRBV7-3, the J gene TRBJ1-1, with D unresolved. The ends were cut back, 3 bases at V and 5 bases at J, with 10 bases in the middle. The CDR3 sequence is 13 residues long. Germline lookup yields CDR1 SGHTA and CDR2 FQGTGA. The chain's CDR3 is CASSFTRRTEAFF. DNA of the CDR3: TGTGCCAGCAGCTTTACCCGTAGGACTGAAGCTTTCTTT.

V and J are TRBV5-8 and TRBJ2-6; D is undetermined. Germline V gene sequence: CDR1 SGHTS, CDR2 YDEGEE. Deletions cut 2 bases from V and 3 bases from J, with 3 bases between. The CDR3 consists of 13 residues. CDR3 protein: CASSFRGANVLTF. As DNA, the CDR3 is TGTGCCAGCAGCTTTCGTGGGGCCAACGTCCTGACTTTC. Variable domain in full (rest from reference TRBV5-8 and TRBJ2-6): EAGVTQSPTHLIKTRGQQATLRCSPISGHTSVYWYQQALGLGLQFLLWYDEGEERNRGNFPPRFSGRQFPNYSSELNVNALELEDSALYLCASSFRGANVLTFGAGSRLTVL.

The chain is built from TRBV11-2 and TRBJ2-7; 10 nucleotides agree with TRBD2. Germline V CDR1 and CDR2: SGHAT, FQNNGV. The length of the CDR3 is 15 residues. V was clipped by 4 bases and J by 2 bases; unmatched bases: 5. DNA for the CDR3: TGTGCCAGCAGCTCCTATCTAGCGGGAGCCTACGAGCAGTACTTC. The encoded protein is CASSSYLAGAYEQYF.

The CDR3 sequence is CASSEIAPGELFF. CDR3 coding DNA: TGTGCCAGCAGTGAAATAGCGCCCGGGGAGCTGTTTTTT. The chain is built from TRBV2 and TRBJ2-2; perhaps TRBD2 as D (5 bases). The CDR3 consists of 13 residues. The V gene lost 2 bases and the J gene lost 6 bases, with 7 bases spanning the gap. CDR1 and CDR2 (germline): SNHLY, FYNNEI.

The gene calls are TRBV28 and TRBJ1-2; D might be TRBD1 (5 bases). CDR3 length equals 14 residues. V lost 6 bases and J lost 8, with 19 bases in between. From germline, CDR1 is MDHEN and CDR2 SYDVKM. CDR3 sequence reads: CASRTTPLGPGYTF. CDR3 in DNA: TGTGCCAGCAGAACCACCCCCTTGGGGCCCGGCTACACCTTC.

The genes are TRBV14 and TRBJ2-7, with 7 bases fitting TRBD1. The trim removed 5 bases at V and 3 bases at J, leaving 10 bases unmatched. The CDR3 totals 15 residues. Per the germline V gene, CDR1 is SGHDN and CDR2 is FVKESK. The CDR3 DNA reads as TGTGCCAGCAGCGGTAAGGACAGGTGGGACTACGAGCAGTACTTC. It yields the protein CASSGKDRWDYEQYF.

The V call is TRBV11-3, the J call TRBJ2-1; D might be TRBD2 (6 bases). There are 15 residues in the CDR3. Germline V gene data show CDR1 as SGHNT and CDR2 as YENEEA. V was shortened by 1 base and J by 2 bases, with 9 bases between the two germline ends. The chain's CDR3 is CASSLGDSTYNEQFF. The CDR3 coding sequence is TGTGCCAGCAGCTTAGGGGACTCAACCTACAATGAGCAGTTCTTC. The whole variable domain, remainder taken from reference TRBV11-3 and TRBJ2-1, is EAGVVQSPRYKIIEKKQPVAFWCNPISGHNTLYWYLQNLGQGPELLIRYENEEAVDDSQLPKDRFSAERLKGVDSTLKIQPAELGDSAVYLCASSLGDSTYNEQFFGPGTRLTVL.

CDR3 sequence reads: CASSRGQGNLYEQYF. CDR3 DNA: TGTGCCAGCTCACGAGGACAGGGGAACCTCTACGAGCAGTACTTC. This chain joins TRBV18 and TRBJ2-7; 9 bases line up with TRBD1. Germline V gene data show CDR1 as KGHSH and CDR2 as LQKENI. Trimming removed 4 bases from V and 3 bases from J; junction bases left unmatched: 7. This CDR3 spans 15 amino acids.

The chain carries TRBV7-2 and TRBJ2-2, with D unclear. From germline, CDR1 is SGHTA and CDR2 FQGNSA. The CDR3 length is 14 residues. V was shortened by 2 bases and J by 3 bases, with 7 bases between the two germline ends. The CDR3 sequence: CASSLSTHTGELFF. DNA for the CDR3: TGTGCCAGCAGCTTATCGACACACACCGGGGAGCTGTTTTTT.

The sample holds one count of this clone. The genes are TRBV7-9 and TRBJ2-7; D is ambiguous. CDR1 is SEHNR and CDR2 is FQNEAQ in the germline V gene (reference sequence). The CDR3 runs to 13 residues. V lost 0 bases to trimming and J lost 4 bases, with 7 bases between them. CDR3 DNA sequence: TGTGCCAGCAGCTTAGCGGCGGTTTACGAGCAGTACTTC. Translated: CASSLAAVYEQYF.

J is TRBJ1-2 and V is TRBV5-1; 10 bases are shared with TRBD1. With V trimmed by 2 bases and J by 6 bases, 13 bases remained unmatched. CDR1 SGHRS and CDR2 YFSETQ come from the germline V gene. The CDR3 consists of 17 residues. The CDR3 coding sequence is TGCGCCAGCAGCTTAACCGGGACAGGGGACATGGTGAATGGCTACACCTTC. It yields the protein CASSLTGTGDMVNGYTF.

The CDR3 coding sequence is TGTGCCAGCAGTGAAGCGCGGGATACAGGGCACTACTACGAGCAGTACTTC. Translating it yields CASSEARDTGHYYEQYF. This rearrangement joins TRBV2 to TRBJ2-7; possibly TRBD1 or TRBD2 for D (6 bases each). The CDR3 spans 17 residues. The ends were cut back, 0 bases at V and 3 bases at J, with 18 bases in the middle. Germline values: CDR1 SNHLY, CDR2 FYNNEI.

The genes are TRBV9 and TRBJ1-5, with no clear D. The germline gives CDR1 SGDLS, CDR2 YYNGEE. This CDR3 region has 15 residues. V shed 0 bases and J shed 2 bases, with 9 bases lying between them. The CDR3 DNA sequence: TGTGCCAGCAGCGTAGGGCAGGAGGGCAATCAGCCCCAGCATTTT. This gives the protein CASSVGQEGNQPQHF.

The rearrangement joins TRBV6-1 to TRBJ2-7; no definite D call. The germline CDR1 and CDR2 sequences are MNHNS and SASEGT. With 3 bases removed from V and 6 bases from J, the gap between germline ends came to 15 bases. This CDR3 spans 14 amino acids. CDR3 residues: CASSDFWVTGEQYF. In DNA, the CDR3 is TGTGCCAGCAGTGATTTCTGGGTTACCGGCGAGCAGTACTTC.